This T cell receptor beta chain originates from a study of blood T cell repertoires in COVID-19. Seattle-derived patients entered the study during active infection and were followed longitudinally. V lost 4 bases, J lost 3 bases, and 8 bases stayed unmatched. This CDR3 comprises 16 residues. Germline CDR1 and CDR2: LGHDT and YNNKEL (reference sequence). In the source study's methods: Reference gene primer amplification yielded estimated nucleated cell counts. Profiled with immunoSEQ multiplex PCR; TCRdb holds only in-frame clones, not every one. The DNA gave D and trimming, while V, J and clone size come from that table. The table shows roughly 150,000 clones, with approximately 90% occurring only once.

Sequenced input: peripheral blood. This chain links TRBV3-1 (or the pseudogene TRBV3-2) with TRBJ2-7, with 11 positions matching TRBD1. The clonotype originates from a man younger than 30 with COVID-19, enrolled during active disease. The CDR3 DNA reads as TGTGCCAGCAGCCCCCTTCCCGGGACAGGGGGCTACGAGCAGTACTTC. Protein: CASSPLPGTGGYEQYF.